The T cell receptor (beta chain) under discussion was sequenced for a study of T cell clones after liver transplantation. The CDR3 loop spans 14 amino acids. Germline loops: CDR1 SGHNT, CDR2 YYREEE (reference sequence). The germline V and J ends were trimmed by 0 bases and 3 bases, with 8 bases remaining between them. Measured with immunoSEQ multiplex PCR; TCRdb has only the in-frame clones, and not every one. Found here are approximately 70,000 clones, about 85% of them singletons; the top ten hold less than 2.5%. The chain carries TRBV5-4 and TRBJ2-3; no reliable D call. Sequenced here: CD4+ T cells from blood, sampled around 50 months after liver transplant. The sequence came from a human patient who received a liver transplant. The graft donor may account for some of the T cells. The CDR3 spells CASSLGSKTDTQYF. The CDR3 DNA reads TGTGCCAGCAGCTTGGGCAGTAAAACAGATACGCAGTATTTT.